These T cell receptor beta chains were read from a single sample in a study of cytomegalovirus exposure and HLA in healthy donors. Sequencing used immunoSEQ multiplex PCR; TCRdb keeps in-frame clones, though not all of them. The top ten clones hold about 4.1% of a sample with some 65,000 clones, 90% to 95% of them seen once. The sample was PBMCs. The receptors were gathered from a man aged 18 to 29 in good health and CMV-seropositive. Each CDR3 is given with its conserved first and last residue. D genes are given only for firm matches. Part of the rows lack a size; the others show once, few, many or a class for expanded clones.

d_call	cdr3_length	v_call	clone_size	j_call	cdr3_aa	cdr3_nt
TRBD2	14	TRBV28	NA	TRBJ2-3	CASRILAGADTQYF	TGTGCCAGCAGGATACTAGCGGGAGCAGATACGCAGTATTTT
TRBD2	14	TRBV18	NA	TRBJ2-1	CASSLAGDYNEQFF	TGTGCCAGCTCATTAGCGGGAGATTACAATGAGCAGTTCTTC
NA	13	TRBV7-9	NA	TRBJ2-2	CASSHGSTGELFF	TGTGCCAGCAGCCACGGGAGCACCGGGGAGCTGTTTTTT
TRBD1	16	TRBV6-1	NA	TRBJ1-5	CASSEHGQAGGQPQHF	TGTGCCAGCAGTGAACACGGACAGGCGGGGGGTCAGCCCCAGCATTTT
NA	13	TRBV30	NA	TRBJ1-1	CAWRPGVNTEAFF	TGTGCCTGGAGGCCAGGGGTCAACACTGAAGCTTTCTTT
NA	14	TRBV19	NA	TRBJ2-3	CASSIAGLADTQYF	TGTGCCAGTAGTATAGCAGGGCTCGCAGATACGCAGTATTTT
TRBD1	14	TRBV27	NA	TRBJ2-7	CASSEGQGDYEQYF	TGTGCCAGCAGTGAGGGACAGGGAGACTACGAGCAGTACTTC
NA	15	TRBV6-5	NA	TRBJ1-4	CASSRSTGNDEKLFF	TGTGCCAGCAGTCGCTCAACAGGGAACGATGAAAAACTGTTTTTT
TRBD2	17	TRBV30	NA	TRBJ2-7	CAWSAFRTSGRAYEQYF	TGTGCCTGGAGTGCCTTCCGGACTAGCGGGAGAGCCTACGAGCAGTACTTC
TRBD2	15	TRBV9	NA	TRBJ2-1	CASSLRGWGGNEQFF	TGTGCCAGCAGCTTGAGAGGTTGGGGGGGCAATGAGCAGTTCTTC
TRBD1	16	TRBV6-5	NA	TRBJ2-7	CASSYSGDRGSYEQYF	TGTGCCAGCAGTTACTCCGGGGACAGGGGAAGCTACGAGCAGTACTTC
NA	17	TRBV7-8	NA	TRBJ1-2	CASSFGGQATVNYGYTF	TGTGCCAGCAGCTTCGGGGGTCAGGCGACTGTTAACTATGGCTACACCTTC
TRBD1	12	TRBV4-2	NA	TRBJ1-2	CASSRGTEGYTF	TGTGCCAGCAGCCGGGGGACAGAAGGCTACACCTTC
NA	14	TRBV5-1	NA	TRBJ2-7	CASGFADRSYEQYF	TGCGCCAGCGGTTTTGCCGACAGATCCTACGAGCAGTACTTC
NA	16	TRBV7-8	NA	TRBJ2-2	CASSSWRDPVSGELFF	TGTGCCAGCAGCTCGTGGCGGGACCCAGTAAGCGGGGAGCTGTTTTTT
NA	13	TRBV29-1	NA	TRBJ1-1	CSVDSVLDTEAFF	TGCAGCGTTGATTCGGTATTGGACACTGAAGCTTTCTTT
TRBD1	13	TRBV27	NA	TRBJ1-1	CASQTSGGTEAFF	TGTGCCAGCCAGACCTCAGGGGGCACTGAAGCTTTCTTT
NA	14	TRBV4-1	NA	TRBJ2-1	CASSQGQGGHEQFF	TGCGCCAGCAGCCAAGGACAAGGAGGACATGAGCAGTTCTTC
NA	13	TRBV28	NA	TRBJ1-2	CASSLTGPYGYTF	TGTGCCAGCAGTCTGACAGGCCCCTATGGCTACACCTTC
TRBD2	15	TRBV30	NA	TRBJ2-7	CAWSAPRGLVIEQYF	TGTGCCTGGAGTGCCCCTAGGGGACTAGTTATTGAGCAGTACTTC
NA	15	TRBV6-6	NA	TRBJ1-1	CASSYSRGQLIEAFF	TGTGCCAGCAGTTACTCTCGCGGACAGCTTATTGAAGCTTTCTTT
TRBD2	19	TRBV7-9	NA	TRBJ2-7	CASSPPPGLDVGKSYEQYF	TGTGCCAGCAGCCCTCCGCCTGGACTAGACGTTGGGAAATCCTACGAGCAGTACTTC
NA	16	TRBV7-2	NA	TRBJ1-1	CASSLGGRPANTEAFF	TGTGCCAGCAGCTTAGGAGGTCGGCCGGCGAACACTGAAGCTTTCTTT
NA	14	TRBV29-1	NA	TRBJ1-2	CSAEAPGTLYGYTF	TGCAGCGCCGAAGCTCCGGGAACTCTCTATGGCTACACCTTC
NA	14	TRBV18	NA	TRBJ1-2	CASSPGDDHYGYTF	TGTGCCAGCTCACCGGGCGACGACCACTATGGCTACACCTTC
TRBD1	15	TRBV27	NA	TRBJ1-2	CASSLSLTGAGGYTF	TGTGCCAGCAGTTTATCATTGACAGGGGCAGGTGGCTACACCTTC
TRBD2	15	TRBV7-8	NA	TRBJ2-7	CASSPSTSGRGEQYF	TGTGCCAGCAGCCCCTCGACTAGCGGGAGAGGCGAGCAGTACTTC
NA	14	TRBV19	NA	TRBJ2-7	CASSIGLGLYEQYF	TGTGCCAGTAGTATCGGTCTCGGACTCTACGAGCAGTACTTC
TRBD2	15	TRBV5-1	once	TRBJ2-1	CASSKGLAGHNEQFF	TGCGCCAGCAGCAAGGGACTAGCGGGACACAATGAGCAGTTCTTC
NA	13	TRBV9	NA	TRBJ1-1	CASSVGRVTEAFF	TGTGCCAGCAGCGTAGGCAGGGTCACTGAAGCTTTCTTT
NA	15	TRBV10-3	NA	TRBJ2-3	CAISDRGSGGDTQYF	TGTGCCATCAGTGATCGAGGTTCCGGCGGAGATACGCAGTATTTT
NA	15	TRBV11-3	NA	TRBJ1-4	CASSLIGSLNEKLFF	TGTGCCAGCAGCTTAATCGGGTCCCTTAATGAAAAACTGTTTTTT
TRBD1	13	TRBV7-2	NA	TRBJ1-2	CASSLGQGYGYTF	TGTGCCAGCAGCTTGGGACAGGGCTATGGCTACACCTTC
TRBD2	16	TRBV19	NA	TRBJ2-1	CASSIASTSGSYEQFF	TGTGCCAGTAGTATAGCCTCAACTAGCGGGAGTTATGAGCAGTTCTTC
NA	17	TRBV18	NA	TRBJ2-2	CASSQRIWADSDGELFF	TGTGCCAGCTCACAAAGAATTTGGGCTGACAGCGATGGGGAGCTGTTTTTT
TRBD2	16	TRBV7-6	NA	TRBJ2-1	CASSLNGREVPNEQFF	TGTGCCAGCAGCTTAAACGGGCGGGAGGTCCCCAATGAGCAGTTCTTC
NA	13	TRBV11-3	NA	TRBJ1-6	CASSSGVESPLHF	TGTGCCAGCAGTTCCGGGGTGGAATCACCCCTCCACTTT